This passage covers 29 T cell receptor beta chains from one sample sequenced in a study of siplizumab effects on memory and regulatory T cells. This table comes from immunoSEQ multiplex PCR, and its TCRdb copy is limited to in-frame clones, with some not included. Of 50,000 to 70,000 clones detected, around 96% appear once; the ten largest clones hold 0.095%. Source material: naive CD8+ T cells sorted from blood. All receptors come from a human donor in good health.

The CDR3 DNA follows: TGTGCCAGCAGCGAAGAGGGGTTTTCACCCCTCCACTTT. It yields the protein CASSEEGFSPLHF. This chain connects TRBV9 to TRBJ1-6; tentatively, D is TRBD1 (5 bases). The CDR3 contains 13 residues. Germline loops: CDR1 SGDLS, CDR2 YYNGEE. The germline V and J ends were trimmed by 3 bases and 9 bases, with 10 bases remaining between them.

The chain combines TRBV7-2 with TRBJ1-2; 7 bases fit TRBD1. Per the germline V gene, CDR1 is SGHTA and CDR2 is FQGNSA. V gave up 2 bases and J gave up 8 bases; unmatched junction bases: 11. This CDR3 contains 15 residues. The CDR3 reads CASSLSKGTAGGYTF. CDR3 DNA: TGTGCCAGCAGCTTAAGCAAAGGGACAGCGGGAGGCTACACCTTC.

The chain recombines TRBV15 with TRBJ1-5, with unresolved D. The germline V and J ends were trimmed by 5 bases and 5 bases, with 4 bases remaining between them. CDR1 LNHNV and CDR2 YYDKDF come from the germline V gene (reference sequence). This CDR3 has 11 residues. The CDR3 spells CATSSHQPQHF. DNA for the CDR3: TGTGCCACCAGCTCCCATCAGCCCCAGCATTTT.

The V gene is TRBV19, the J gene TRBJ2-3; weak D call: TRBD2 (5 bases). The CDR3 has 13 residues. CDR1 and CDR2 (germline): LNHDA, SQIVND (reference sequence). Deletions cut 5 bases from V and 5 bases from J, with 11 bases between. CDR3 bases: TGTGCCAGTAGTTCGAGGGTGGAAGATACGCAGTATTTT. Protein: CASSSRVEDTQYF.

The V gene is TRBV19, the J gene TRBJ1-2; D is undetermined. CDR1 is LNHDA and CDR2 is SQIVND in the germline V gene (reference sequence). The CDR3 is made up of 13 amino acids. Trimming shortened V by 5 bases and J by 3 bases, and 10 bases separated the two germline ends. Here the CDR3 reads CASSEGWDYGYTF. CDR3 in DNA: TGTGCCAGTAGTGAGGGTTGGGACTATGGCTACACCTTC.

The chain joins TRBV9 to TRBJ2-1, with D unresolved. Trimming took off 4 bases at V and 7 bases at J, with 6 bases between the two ends. Germline V gene data show CDR1 as SGDLS and CDR2 as YYNGEE. The CDR3 sequence is 11 residues long. The CDR3 here is CASSTLNEQFF. The CDR3 region has the DNA TGTGCCAGCAGCACCCTAAATGAGCAGTTCTTC.

The chain carries TRBV11-2 and TRBJ1-2; D uncertain. V was trimmed by 5 bases and J by 8 bases, leaving 12 bases between them. This CDR3 region has 12 residues. The germline V gene has CDR1 SGHAT and CDR2 FQNNGV. The DNA of the CDR3 is TGTGCCAGCAGCCCCACGCCGGGGGGCTACACCTTC. Residues: CASSPTPGGYTF. Full variable domain (remainder filled in from reference TRBV11-2 and TRBJ1-2): EAGVAQSPRYKIIEKRQSVAFWCNPISGHATLYWYQQILGQGPKLLIQFQNNGVVDDSQLPKDRFSAERLKGVDSTLKIQPAKLEDSAVYLCASSPTPGGYTFGSGTRLTVV.

V gene TRBV9 combines with J gene TRBJ2-1, with D uncertain. Per the germline V gene, CDR1 is SGDLS and CDR2 is YYNGEE. V lost 4 bases, J lost 9 bases, and 14 bases lay in between. This CDR3 has 13 amino acids. The CDR3, as DNA: TGTGCCAGCAGCCCACCCCGCGGCGGTGAGCAGTTCTTC. Its translation: CASSPPRGGEQFF.

The gene calls are TRBV30 and TRBJ2-1; D unclear. The V and J ends lost 0 bases and 8 bases respectively, with 2 bases between them. Germline CDR1 is GTSNPN and CDR2 is SVGIG (reference sequence). CDR3 length equals 10 residues. CDR3 in amino acids: CAWSVDEQFF. The CDR3 DNA sequence: TGTGCCTGGAGTGTCGATGAGCAGTTCTTC.

Concerning this clone: The limits of the CDR3 on the DNA are not certain, so only TCRdb's listed CDR3 is given. The chain combines TRBV19 with TRBJ1-1. The CDR3 has 13 amino acids, counting both end residues. Per germline, CDR1 LNHDA and CDR2 SQIVND (reference sequence). The CDR3 is CASTSGLNTEAFF.

V and J are TRBV5-4 and TRBJ2-5, with a weak D call TRBD2 (5 bases). The CDR3 is made up of 14 amino acids. Germline V gene data show CDR1 as SGHNT and CDR2 as YYREEE (reference sequence). V was shortened by 4 bases and J by 5 bases, with 15 bases between the two germline ends. The CDR3 sequence is CASSPPSGGETQYF. The CDR3 bases are TGTGCCAGCAGCCCCCCAAGTGGCGGGGAGACCCAGTACTTC. The full variable domain, with the rest looked up from reference TRBV5-4 and TRBJ2-5, is ETGVTQSPTHLIKTRGQQVTLRCSSQSGHNTVSWYQQALGQGPQFIFQYYREEENGRGNFPPRFSGLQFPNYSSELNVNALELDDSALYLCASSPPSGGETQYFGPGTRLLVL.

This clone was found once. V gene TRBV5-4 combines with J gene TRBJ1-6, with D maybe TRBD1 (6 bases). The length of the CDR3 is 16 residues. CDR1 and CDR2 from the germline V gene are SGHNT and YYREEE (reference sequence). Trimming left V 3 bases short and J 4 bases short, with 14 bases between. The CDR3 region is CASSSGQLQYNSPLHF. The CDR3 nucleotides read TGTGCCAGCAGCTCCGGACAGCTACAATATAATTCACCCCTCCACTTT.

On this clone itself: The junction departs from germline at one end; a sequencing error may be responsible. V is TRBV5-4 and J is TRBJ2-7; TRBD2 matches at 13 bases. The CDR3 loop spans 17 amino acids. CDR1 and CDR2 (germline): SGHNT, YYREEE (reference sequence). For the CDR3, the DNA is TGCGCCAGCAGCCAAGATGCGAGGACTAGCGGGGGCGACGAGCAGTACTTC. Its translation: CASSQDARTSGGDEQYF. The full variable domain, completed using reference TRBV5-4 and TRBJ2-7, is ETGVTQSPTHLIKTRGQQVTLRCSSQSGHNTVSWYQQALGQGPQFIFQYYREEENGRGNFPPRFSGLQFPNYSSELNVNALELDDSALYLCASSQDARTSGGDEQYFGPGTRLTVT.

The chain combines TRBV19 with TRBJ2-5; TRBD2 agrees at 8 bases. Germline loops: CDR1 LNHDA, CDR2 SQIVND (reference sequence). The V and J ends lost 3 bases and 0 bases, in that order; junction bases with no gene match: 3. This CDR3 is built from 15 residues. CDR3 amino acids: CASSIQRGYQETQYF. CDR3 bases: TGTGCCAGTAGTATCCAGCGGGGGTACCAAGAGACCCAGTACTTC.

The rearrangement links TRBV19 to TRBJ2-1; D is perhaps TRBD1 (5 bases). CDR3 length equals 15 residues. Trimming cost V 7 bases and J 5 bases, with 18 bases left between them. Germline V gives CDR1 LNHDA, CDR2 SQIVND (reference sequence). The CDR3 DNA follows: TGTGCCAGTACCCCAGCCCAGGGATATGACAATGAGCAGTTCTTC. The encoded protein is CASTPAQGYDNEQFF.

V and J are TRBV6-4 and TRBJ2-1, with TRBD2 matching 9 bases. With 6 bases clipped from V and 2 bases from J, the junction kept 5 bases outside the gene matches. The CDR3 sequence is 15 residues long. CDR1 MRHNA and CDR2 SNTAGT come from the germline V gene. The CDR3 region is CASSQSGGPYNEQFF. For the CDR3, the DNA is TGTGCCAGCAGCCAGAGCGGGGGGCCCTACAATGAGCAGTTCTTC.

This sequence joins TRBV7-8 and TRBJ1-2; 8 nucleotides align to TRBD1. Trimming at V came to 7 bases and at J to 8 bases, leaving 12 bases not matched to a gene. In germline, CDR1 is SGHVS, CDR2 FQNEAQ. CDR3 length equals 14 residues. CDR3 sequence (DNA): TGTGCCAGCACACAATTCGGACAGGGTAGCGGCTACACCTTC. It yields the protein CASTQFGQGSGYTF.

The chain has TRBV5-6 and TRBJ2-5, with 7 nucleotides matching TRBD2. V dropped 3 bases and J dropped 4; count of bases not matched to a gene: 15. CDR3 length: 17 amino acids. Germline V CDR1 and CDR2: SGHDT, YYEEEE. In DNA form, the CDR3 reads TGTGCCAGCAGCTCAAGAGGACTAGGCCCGGCGGTAGAGACCCAGTACTTC. Translation gives CASSSRGLGPAVETQYF.

The chain joins TRBV19 to TRBJ2-1; D gene uncertain. V was cut by 7 bases and J by 2 bases, with 6 bases left in between. From germline, CDR1 is LNHDA and CDR2 SQIVND (reference sequence). The length of the CDR3 is 12 residues. The CDR3 bases are TGTGCCAGTACCTCTACCTACAATGAGCAGTTCTTC. Translation: CASTSTYNEQFF.

The rearrangement joins TRBV4-3 to TRBJ1-1; 10 bases agree with TRBD1. This CDR3 is 15 amino acids long. Germline CDR1 and CDR2: LGHNA and YSLEER. Germline trimming cut 3 bases from V and 4 bases from J; bases unmatched to any gene: 5. The CDR3 sequence is CASSHVRDRGTEAFF. The CDR3 nucleotides are TGCGCCAGCAGCCATGTGAGGGACAGGGGCACTGAAGCTTTCTTT.

In this sample, this clone turned up once. The V call is TRBV28, the J call TRBJ1-2; D is unclear. Germline V gives CDR1 MDHEN, CDR2 SYDVKM. The CDR3 extends over 12 amino acids. The V end was cut by 7 bases, the J end by 7 bases, with 13 bases between. The CDR3 sequence is CASKKGTGGYTF. The CDR3 DNA reads as TGTGCCAGCAAAAAGGGAACGGGTGGCTACACCTTC.

The chain joins TRBV7-3 to TRBJ2-3; TRBD1 is a possible D gene (7 bases). The CDR3 runs to 17 residues. Germline V gene lookup returns CDR1 SGHTA and CDR2 FQGTGA. V lost 5 bases and J lost 3, with 21 bases in between. CDR3 region: CASSPRGGIGGTDTQYF. CDR3 DNA sequence: TGTGCCAGCAGCCCGCGAGGGGGCATCGGGGGAACAGATACGCAGTATTTT.

The chain has TRBV14 and TRBJ2-1, with D hard to call. The CDR3 consists of 15 residues. The V gene's germline CDR1 is SGHDN and CDR2 FVKESK. Trimming took 1 base from V and 4 from J, leaving 11 bases between them. CDR3 sequence (DNA): TGTGCCAGCAGCCAAGTACCAGCTTATTACAATGAGCAGTTCTTC. Translating gives CASSQVPAYYNEQFF.

The genes are TRBV29-1 and TRBJ2-7; perhaps TRBD1 as D (6 bases). CDR1 is SQVTM and CDR2 is ANQGSEA in the germline V gene. Trimming took 4 bases from V and 7 from J, leaving 17 bases between them. This CDR3 comprises 13 residues. The CDR3 sequence: CSVGETGLGEQYF. CDR3 nucleotides: TGCAGCGTTGGAGAAACAGGGCTTGGAGAGCAGTACTTC.

The rearrangement joins TRBV4-2 to TRBJ2-2; 12 bases fit TRBD2. The germline V gene encodes CDR1 LGHNA and CDR2 YNFKEQ. The ends lost 0 bases at V and 6 bases at J; junction bases unmatched: 2. The length of the CDR3 is 16 residues. In nucleotides, the CDR3 is TGTGCCAGCAGCCAAGATCCTAGCGGGGGGGCCGGGGAGCTGTTTTTT. Translated: CASSQDPSGGAGELFF.

The chain recombines TRBV9 with TRBJ2-1; the match to TRBD1 covers 8 bases. In germline, CDR1 is SGDLS, CDR2 YYNGEE. The CDR3 covers 15 residues. V was clipped by 4 bases and J by 3 bases; unmatched bases: 6. For the CDR3, the DNA is TGTGCCAGCAGCCTGACAGGGGATGGCTACAATGAGCAGTTCTTC. Translating gives CASSLTGDGYNEQFF.

CDR3 DNA: TGTGCCAGCAGCTTTATGGACTACGAGCAGTACTTC. It is translated as CASSFMDYEQYF. The V and J genes are TRBV5-4 and TRBJ2-7; no reliable D call. Germline lookup yields CDR1 SGHNT and CDR2 YYREEE (reference sequence). CDR3 size: 12 residues. The germline V and J ends were trimmed by 2 bases and 3 bases, with 6 bases remaining between them.

The chain carries TRBV11-2 and TRBJ2-5; 10 bases are shared with TRBD1. Germline loops: CDR1 SGHAT, CDR2 FQNNGV. The length of the CDR3 is 15 residues. Losses at the gene ends were 5 bases for V and 2 bases for J; bases not matched to a gene: 5. This chain's CDR3 is CASSIGQGGQETQYF. The CDR3 DNA follows: TGTGCCAGCAGCATCGGACAGGGGGGACAAGAGACCCAGTACTTC.

This rearrangement joins TRBV27 to TRBJ1-1; the D gene is possibly TRBD1 (6 bases). Trimming removed 6 bases at V and 4 bases at J, with 12 bases between. Germline V gives CDR1 MNHEY, CDR2 SMNVEV (reference sequence). The CDR3 has 13 amino acids. This chain's CDR3 is CASSVRGATEAFF. DNA of the CDR3: TGTGCCAGCAGCGTTAGGGGGGCCACTGAAGCTTTCTTT.